This TCR beta chain was obtained from a study of regulatory T cells in long-lasting Graves disease. This clonotype was observed at least ten times. What it recognizes is unknown. Both iRepertoire HTBI primers and Arm-PCR of CDR3 regions were used to build the TCR beta libraries. TCRdb used MiXCR to reprocess the multiplex PCR reads, holding one entry per CDR3 protein. The data contain over 250,000 distinct CDR3 sequences, 20% to 25% of them singletons. Regarding the study as a whole: TRBV28, TRBJ1-2 and TRBJ2-5 were segments that persistent disease favored.

Per the germline V gene, CDR1 is ENHRY and CDR2 is SYGVKD. This CDR3 region has 16 residues. V dropped 5 bases and J dropped 2 bases, with 18 bases sitting between them. Time point here: persistent/refractory GD, antithyroid drugs over 5 years with positive TRAb. Extracted PBMC RNA gave rise to the TCR library. The V call is TRBV10-3, the J call TRBJ1-2; no clear D gene. This specimen was peripheral blood mononuclear cells (PBMCs), taken when the disease was refractory, from a patient treated with antithyroid drugs. The receptor was derived from a female donor with Graves disease. The CDR3 DNA reads as TGTGCCATCAGTCCCGCTCAAATTACGGAGAACTATGGCTACACCTTC. As protein: CAISPAQITENYGYTF.